This T cell receptor (beta chain) was obtained from a study of T cells after yellow fever vaccination. The CDR3 extends over 15 amino acids. Unmatched junction bases numbered 6, after V lost 4 bases and J lost 2 bases. Per germline, CDR1 SGHRS and CDR2 YFSETQ. Using its own MiXCR run on the 5' RACE reads, TCRdb lists one record per CDR3 protein. The sample holds some 350,000 distinct CDR3 sequences, approximately 10% seen once. The TCR comes from a man aged 18 to 30 who received the YFV17D yellow fever vaccine. The starting material was PBMCs, obtained on the day of the first yellow fever vaccination. V and J are TRBV5-1 and TRBJ2-7; 10 bases match TRBD2. Here the CDR3 DNA reads TGCGCCAGCAGCCCGCGGACTAGCGGAACCTACGAGCAGTACTTC. Residues: CASSPRTSGTYEQYF.